These T cell receptor beta chains were read from a single sample in a study of shared clonotypes between healthy human individuals. Profiled with immunoSEQ multiplex PCR; TCRdb holds only in-frame clones, not every one. Of 2 million to 2.5 million clones listed, 85% to 95% are singletons. Sequenced sample: naive CD4+ T cells from PBMCs. All receptors come from a young man in good health. Some clones in this sample may be carry-over from other donors' samples. Each CDR3 is given with its conserved first and last residue. Each record gives: J gene, clone size, V gene, D gene, CDR3 protein, CDR3 DNA. The D gene is left open where the match is weak. Clone size is given for some rows only: seen once, a few or many times, or a class if the clone is expanded.

TRBJ1-3 - TRBV28 - CASSSPGKTIYF TGTGCCAGCAGTTCACCAGGGAAGACCATATATTTT
TRBJ2-2 - TRBV2 - CASSVFEGSGELFF TGTGCCAGCAGTGTCTTTGAGGGCTCCGGGGAGCTGTTTTTT
TRBJ1-2 - TRBV25-1 - CASSDSRGSSVYGYTF TGTGCCAGCAGTGACTCCCGGGGCTCATCAGTATATGGCTACACCTTC
TRBJ1-6 - TRBV14 - CASSLTNSPLHF TGTGCCAGCAGCCTTACTAATTCACCCCTCCACTTT
TRBJ2-6 - TRBV5-4 - CASSLRIVGANVLTF TGTGCCAGCAGCTTGAGGATTGTCGGGGCCAACGTCCTGACTTTC
TRBJ1-2 - TRBV28 - CASSLSRGFGYGYTF TGTGCCAGCAGTTTATCTCGGGGGTTCGGATATGGCTACACCTTC
TRBJ2-6 - TRBV2 - CASTPSYSGANVLTF TGTGCCAGCACCCCATCGTACTCTGGGGCCAACGTCCTGACTTTC
TRBJ2-7 - TRBV29-1 TRBD1 CSVGNRGLPYEQYF TGCAGCGTCGGTAACAGGGGGCTGCCCTACGAGCAGTACTTC
TRBJ1-2 once TRBV6-5 - CASSLDGTNYGYTF TGTGCCAGCAGTCTCGACGGGACAAACTATGGCTACACCTTC
TRBJ1-4 - TRBV7-3 - CASSLWPQGGSEKLFF TGTGCCAGCAGCTTATGGCCCCAGGGAGGGTCGGAAAAACTGTTTTTT
TRBJ2-5 - TRBV30 TRBD2 CAWSRAGGPVVEETQYF TGTGCCTGGAGTCGAGCGGGAGGGCCAGTTGTAGAAGAGACCCAGTACTTC
TRBJ2-7 - TRBV18 TRBD2 CASSPGSGLAGEQYF TGTGCCAGCTCGCCCGGAAGTGGACTAGCTGGCGAGCAGTACTTC
TRBJ2-3 - TRBV6-1 TRBD2 CASSGLAGGPPDTQYF TGTGCCAGCAGTGGACTAGCGGGAGGGCCGCCAGATACGCAGTATTTT
TRBJ2-1 - TRBV9 - CASSRVYNEQFF TGTGCCAGCAGCCGGGTATACAATGAGCAGTTCTTC
TRBJ2-1 - TRBV6-5 - CASRPLEPYNEQFF TGTGCCAGCAGGCCCCTAGAGCCTTACAATGAGCAGTTCTTC
TRBJ1-5 - TRBV6-6 - CASSYDGDSNQPQHF TGTGCCAGCAGCTACGACGGAGATAGCAATCAGCCCCAGCATTTT
TRBJ2-2 - TRBV11-3 - CASSLGRGSDGELFF TGTGCCAGCAGCCTCGGGCGAGGGTCCGACGGGGAGCTGTTTTTT
TRBJ2-3 - TRBV5-4 - CASSSSASAGSDTQYF TGTGCCAGCAGCTCTTCGGCGAGTGCAGGGTCAGATACGCAGTATTTT
TRBJ2-7 - TRBV19 TRBD2 CASSIGLAVYEQYF TGTGCCAGTAGTATAGGACTAGCAGTCTACGAGCAGTACTTC
TRBJ2-5 - TRBV5-4 - CASSLTGTVYQETQYF TGTGCCAGCAGCTTGACCGGTACAGTCTACCAAGAGACCCAGTACTTC
TRBJ1-1 - TRBV11-2 - CASSFFGLEAFF TGTGCCAGCAGTTTCTTTGGACTGGAAGCTTTCTTT
TRBJ2-1 - TRBV15 TRBD2 CATSSQLAGMGYEQFF TGTGCCACCAGCAGCCAGTTAGCGGGAATGGGCTATGAGCAGTTCTTC
TRBJ2-6 - TRBV11-2 - CASSLAQGGSGANVLTF TGTGCCAGCAGCTTAGCGCAGGGAGGCTCTGGGGCCAACGTCCTGACTTTC